The rows below give T cell receptor beta chains drawn from one sample of a study of T-cell memory formation after mild COVID-19. TCRdb analysed the 5' RACE reads with MiXCR anew, one entry per CDR3 protein. The sample comprises about half a million distinct CDR3 sequences, about 18% of which are singletons, and around an eighth rests with the top ten. The specimen sequenced was PBMCs or a T cell subset sorted from them (not recorded which). The receptors were gathered from an adult woman who had mild COVID-19 (a few samples of this study predate the infection). Cell type and time point are not known. Both conserved end residues are part of each CDR3. D genes are given only for firm matches. Some rows have no size entry. The others give once, few or many, or a class for an expanded clone.

abundance	v_gene	j_gene	d_gene	CDR3nt	CDR3aa
NA	TRBV15	TRBJ2-1	NA	TGTGCCACCAGCCCCCGGCGGGACAATGAGCAGTTCTTC	CATSPRRDNEQFF
few	TRBV7-3	TRBJ1-1	TRBD1	TGTGCCAGCAGCTTAATGGGGAGACAGGGCAACACTGAAGCTTTCTTT	CASSLMGRQGNTEAFF
few	TRBV4-1	TRBJ2-3	TRBD2	TGCGCCAGCAGCCAATTCCATCCCGGACTAGCGGGAACAGATACGCAGTATTTT	CASSQFHPGLAGTDTQYF
few	TRBV20-1	TRBJ2-1	TRBD1	TGCAGTGCTAGTAGTGGGGACAGCTCCTACAATGAGCAGTTCTTC	CSASSGDSSYNEQFF
few	TRBV6-6	TRBJ2-7	TRBD2	TGTGCCAGCAGTACCTCTAGCGGGAGCTACGAGCAGTACTTC	CASSTSSGSYEQYF
NA	TRBV12-3/TRBV12-4	TRBJ2-1	TRBD2	TGTGCCAGCAGTTCGGGACTAGCGGGCCTGTTCTTC	CASSSGLAGLFF
NA	TRBV4-2	TRBJ2-7	NA	TGTGCCAGCAGCCAAGGCGGACTTTTTACCTACGAGCAGTACTTC	CASSQGGLFTYEQYF
NA	TRBV7-3	TRBJ2-5	NA	TGTGCCAGCAGCTCGGGACCGCAAGAGACCCAGTACTTC	CASSSGPQETQYF
NA	TRBV4-2	TRBJ1-1	NA	TGTGCCAGCAGCCAAGAGGTTAGGACGAACACTGAAGCTTTCTTT	CASSQEVRTNTEAFF
NA	TRBV24-1	TRBJ1-5	TRBD1	TGTGCCACCAGGGACAGGGGAAATCAGCCCCAGCATTTT	CATRDRGNQPQHF
NA	TRBV20-1	TRBJ2-7	NA	TGCAGTGCTAGGAGGACAGCCCTAGACTACGAGCAGTACTTC	CSARRTALDYEQYF
many	TRBV7-9	TRBJ2-2	NA	TGTGCCACCCCGCCGGGTTACACCGGGGAGCTGTTTTTT	CATPPGYTGELFF
NA	TRBV29-1	TRBJ2-5	NA	TGCAGCGTTGGGAGGAGCCAAGAGACCCAGTACTTC	CSVGRSQETQYF
NA	TRBV6-2/TRBV6-3	TRBJ2-7	NA	TGTGCCAGCAGTTACCCCAGCGGAGGTATCTCCTACGAGCAGTACTTC	CASSYPSGGISYEQYF
few	TRBV6-5	TRBJ2-7	NA	TGTGCCAGCAGGGGTAACTGGGACTCCTACGAGCAGTACTTC	CASRGNWDSYEQYF
few	TRBV12-3/TRBV12-4	TRBJ2-1	TRBD2	TGTGCCAGCAGTTTAAGGCCGGGACTAGAGGGTTGGCATGAGCAGTTCTTC	CASSLRPGLEGWHEQFF
few	TRBV11-2	TRBJ2-7	NA	TGTGCCAGCAGCTTAGAGACAGGCCATCCTCCCTACGAGCAGTACTTC	CASSLETGHPPYEQYF
NA	TRBV6-5	TRBJ2-7	NA	TGTGCCAGCAGTTACAGCAACACTGACGAGCAGTACTTC	CASSYSNTDEQYF
NA	TRBV20-1	TRBJ1-2	NA	TGCAGTGCTAGCGAACGGACCAACTATGGCTACACCTTC	CSASERTNYGYTF
few	TRBV2	TRBJ1-2	NA	TGTGCCAGCAGCGGGCCCCCATTATGGAACTATGGCTACACCTTC	CASSGPPLWNYGYTF
NA	TRBV25-1	TRBJ1-1	NA	TGTGCCAGCAGTAGGGGCCTGATGGCTGAAGCTTTCTTT	CASSRGLMAEAFF
few	TRBV29-1	TRBJ1-2	TRBD1	TGCAGCGCCAGGGCCGACAGGGAGGGGTATGGCTACACCTTC	CSARADREGYGYTF
NA	TRBV6-1	TRBJ2-7	TRBD1	TGTGCCAGCAAGGGGGCAGGGGAGCAGTACTTC	CASKGAGEQYF
many	TRBV5-1	TRBJ2-7	TRBD2	TGCGCCAGCAGCTCGGGAGGCGGGGGGACCTACGAGCAGTACTTC	CASSSGGGGTYEQYF
NA	TRBV6-5	TRBJ2-3	TRBD2	TGTGCCAGCAGTTACGACCCGGGACTAGCGGGGGGACCTAGCACAGATACGCAGTATTTT	CASSYDPGLAGGPSTDTQYF
few	TRBV7-3	TRBJ2-5	TRBD1	TGTGCCAGCAGCCTTGGACAGGGGGCAGGAGAGACCCAGTACTTC	CASSLGQGAGETQYF
few	TRBV6-1	TRBJ2-3	NA	TGTGCCAGCAAGCGGCAGAACCTAAGCACAGATACGCAGTATTTT	CASKRQNLSTDTQYF
few	TRBV5-1	TRBJ2-7	TRBD2	TGCGCCAGCAGCTTGTATGGGTTGACTAGCGTGCACGAGCAGTACTTC	CASSLYGLTSVHEQYF
NA	TRBV27	TRBJ1-2	NA	TGTGCCAGCAGCCCAAACAGGGTCTCCTATGGCTACACCTTC	CASSPNRVSYGYTF
few	TRBV18	TRBJ2-1	TRBD2	TGTGCCAGCTCACCGTCCCGAGCGGGAGGGAGAAATGAGCAGTTCTTC	CASSPSRAGGRNEQFF
NA	TRBV27	TRBJ1-5	NA	TGTGCCAGCAGTTTCGGGGGGACACGAAATCAGCCCCAGCATTTT	CASSFGGTRNQPQHF
few	TRBV29-1	TRBJ2-5	NA	TGCTCCGGGGCGGAAGAGACCCAGTACTTC	CSGAEETQYF
NA	TRBV6-6	TRBJ1-4	NA	TGTGCCAGCAGTTACTTGTTGGGGGTGAGCGATGAAAAACTGTTTTTT	CASSYLLGVSDEKLFF
few	TRBV20-1	TRBJ2-7	TRBD1	TGCAGTGCTAGAGATTCCGGGACAGGGGAGTGGGAGCAGTACTTC	CSARDSGTGEWEQYF
NA	TRBV5-1	TRBJ2-7	TRBD2	TGCGCCAGCAGCTTGGATGCGGGGGGGCAGTACGAGCAGTACTTC	CASSLDAGGQYEQYF
NA	TRBV9	TRBJ1-3	NA	TGTGCCAGCAGCACGACTAGACAGGACTCAATAGGTGGAAACACCATATATTTT	CASSTTRQDSIGGNTIYF
NA	TRBV5-1	TRBJ1-6	TRBD1	TGCGCCAGCAGCCCGAGGACAGGGGGCGCCTCCTATAATTCACCCCTCCACTTT	CASSPRTGGASYNSPLHF
NA	TRBV12-3/TRBV12-4	TRBJ2-2	TRBD1	TGTGCCAGCAGTCCCCGGGACAGGGGAGGCACCGGGGAGCTGTTTTTT	CASSPRDRGGTGELFF
NA	TRBV12-3/TRBV12-4	TRBJ2-7	TRBD2	TGTGCCAGCTCCGGGACTAGCGGGACAGCGCAGTACTTC	CASSGTSGTAQYF
NA	TRBV2	TRBJ1-2	TRBD1	TGTGCCAGCATTATCGGGACAGATTCAGGCTATGGCTACACCTTC	CASIIGTDSGYGYTF
few	TRBV5-1	TRBJ1-1	TRBD1	TGCGCCAGCAGCGGGGAGACAGGGGGTGACACTGAAGCTTTCTTT	CASSGETGGDTEAFF
NA	TRBV4-2	TRBJ2-1	TRBD2	TGTGCCAGCAGCCCTACGAGCGGGATGAGCTCCTACAATGAGCAGTTCTTC	CASSPTSGMSSYNEQFF
NA	TRBV5-1	TRBJ2-7	NA	TGCGCCAGCAGCTTTCGGGACGGTACCTACGAGCAGTACTTC	CASSFRDGTYEQYF
many	TRBV4-1	TRBJ1-2	NA	TGCGCCAGCAGCCAAGGCGCGGGGCCTAACTATGGCTACACCTTC	CASSQGAGPNYGYTF
NA	TRBV6-6	TRBJ1-2	NA	TGTGCCATTTTGGGAGGGTTGGGCAACTATGGCTACACCTTC	CAILGGLGNYGYTF
NA	TRBV15	TRBJ2-7	NA	TGTGCCACCAGCAGAGTTGACAGCCTGCCCTACGAGCAGTACTTC	CATSRVDSLPYEQYF
NA	TRBV12-3/TRBV12-4	TRBJ1-5	TRBD1	TGTGCCAGCACCATCGACAGGGTGAGCAATCAGCCCCAGCATTTT	CASTIDRVSNQPQHF
many	TRBV20-1	TRBJ1-5	TRBD1	TGCAGTGCTAGAGGGGGACAGGGAACTTATAGCAATCAGCCCCAGCATTTT	CSARGGQGTYSNQPQHF
many	TRBV4-1	TRBJ1-1	NA	TGCGCCAGCAGCCAAGTCGGGGCACATGAAGCTTTCTTT	CASSQVGAHEAFF
NA	TRBV12-3/TRBV12-4	TRBJ1-1	NA	TGTGCCAGCAGTGCAGGGAACACTGAAGCTTTCTTT	CASSAGNTEAFF
NA	TRBV3-1	TRBJ2-1	TRBD2	TGTGCCAGCAGCCAAGAAGACGGGAGGGCAGAAAATGAGCAGTTCTTC	CASSQEDGRAENEQFF
NA	TRBV4-3	TRBJ2-3	NA	TGCGCCAGCAGCCAGGGGGGTATTAGCACAGATACGCAGTATTTT	CASSQGGISTDTQYF
NA	TRBV4-2	TRBJ2-7	NA	TGTGCCAGCAGCCATTCTACGTTCTACGAGCAGTACTTC	CASSHSTFYEQYF
few	TRBV6-5	TRBJ1-2	TRBD1	TGTGCCATTAGGGACAGAACTAACTATGGCTACACCTTC	CAIRDRTNYGYTF
many	TRBV29-1	TRBJ2-1	NA	TGCAGCGTTAACAGGGACGGGGGGGAGCAGTTCTTC	CSVNRDGGEQFF
NA	TRBV12-3/TRBV12-4	TRBJ2-5	TRBD2	TGTGCCAGCAGTTCTAGCGGGGGGGAAGAGACCCAGTACTTC	CASSSSGGEETQYF
NA	TRBV6-2/TRBV6-3	TRBJ2-1	NA	TGTGCCAGCAGTTACGCGGACTCCCAGTACAATGAGCAGTTCTTC	CASSYADSQYNEQFF
few	TRBV2	TRBJ1-2	NA	TGTGCCAGCAGTGATTTCGGCACCTCCTATGGCTACACCTTC	CASSDFGTSYGYTF